This TCR beta chain was recovered during a study of cytomegalovirus exposure and HLA in healthy donors. The PCR made use of 60 Vbeta and 13 Jbeta primers. The protocol was immunoSEQ multiplex PCR, while the TCRdb copy is restricted to in-frame clones and leaves out a portion. The table has 150,000 or so clones, approximately 84% seen once. Worth noting for this clone: No antigen is known for it.

Regarding the study as a whole: An apparent linkage of common viral pathogens to several of the most significant clusters emerged in a later analysis. Later analysis suggested most CMV-associated TCR beta chains were HLA-restricted.

Sequenced input: PBMCs. The clonotype was recovered from a man aged 25-45 years in good health and CMV-seropositive.

CDR3 DNA sequence: TGCGCCAGCAGCTTGGGTCTTCCTGGCGGGGTAACAGATACGCAGTATTTT. Its translation is CASSLGLPGGVTDTQYF. V usage is TRBV5-1 and J usage is TRBJ2-3, with D possibly being TRBD2 (6 bases). From germline, CDR1 is SGHRS and CDR2 YFSETQ. Trimming shortened V by 0 bases and J by 3 bases, and 17 bases separated the two germline ends. This CDR3 is built from 17 residues.